These 21 T cell receptor beta chains were all obtained from the same sample, sequenced in a study of CD4 T cells in relation to SARS-CoV-2 and coronaviruses. Produced via immunoSEQ multiplex PCR; TCRdb's table is partial and in-frame only. The sample holds about 37,000 clones, 70% to 90% seen once. The source material was memory CD4+ T cells from PBMCs. The receptors derive from an adult with COVID-19.

This chain uses TRBV30 with TRBJ2-6; either TRBD1 or TRBD2 may supply D (6 bases each). V was shortened by 5 bases and J by 0 bases, with 14 bases between the two germline ends. Germline V gene data show CDR1 as GTSNPN and CDR2 as SVGIG (reference sequence). The CDR3 covers 16 residues. The CDR3 coding sequence is TGTGCCTGGTACGGGGGCGCAGGCTCTGGGGCCAACGTCCTGACTTTC. Amino acid sequence: CAWYGGAGSGANVLTF.

The genes are TRBV27 and TRBJ1-4; maybe TRBD1 (6 bases). Trimming cost V 5 bases and J 8 bases, with 15 bases left between them. Germline CDR1 is MNHEY and CDR2 is SMNVEV (reference sequence). The CDR3 totals 14 residues. The CDR3, as DNA: TGTGCCAGCAGTGCCAACAGGGTTGAAGAAAAACTGTTTTTT. This sequence encodes CASSANRVEEKLFF.

The chain couples TRBV5-1 to TRBJ1-3; D call uncertain. The CDR3 loop spans 15 amino acids. Germline V CDR1 and CDR2: SGHRS, YFSETQ. The V end lost 2 bases, the J end lost 0 bases, and 9 bases lay between the germline ends. The chain's CDR3 is CASSFAPSSGNTIYF. The CDR3 DNA reads as TGCGCCAGCAGCTTTGCCCCAAGCTCTGGAAACACCATATATTTT.

The chain carries TRBV15 and TRBJ2-7, with TRBD1 matching over 9 bases. The CDR3 runs to 15 residues. V trimming: 3 bases; J trimming: 3 bases; junction bases outside the gene matches: 6. The germline gives CDR1 LNHNV, CDR2 YYDKDF (reference sequence). CDR3 sequence (DNA): TGTGCCACCAGCAGCGGGGACAGGGACCTCTACGAGCAGTACTTC. Translated: CATSSGDRDLYEQYF.

V and J are TRBV4-3 and TRBJ1-1; a weak D match, TRBD1 (6 bases). V was trimmed by 4 bases and J by 0 bases, leaving 12 bases between them. Per the germline V gene, CDR1 is LGHNA and CDR2 is YSLEER. The CDR3 runs 15 residues. CDR3 amino acids: CASSRQATMNTEAFF. The CDR3 DNA reads as TGCGCCAGCAGCCGACAGGCGACTATGAACACTGAAGCTTTCTTT.

This clone was seen only once. The V call is TRBV10-3, the J call TRBJ2-7; 7 nucleotides match TRBD2. From germline, CDR1 is ENHRY and CDR2 SYGVKD. The CDR3 has 17 residues. The V gene end was trimmed by 4 bases and the J gene end by 6 bases; junction bases not matched to a gene: 18. For the CDR3, the DNA is TGTGCCATCAGTGGGGACGGACTAGTCTTTCAGTTTGGCGAGCAGTACTTC. It translates to CAISGDGLVFQFGEQYF.

There are a few counts of this clone. The chain combines TRBV19 with TRBJ2-1, with D possibly matching TRBD1 (6 bases). Deletions cut 3 bases from V and 0 bases from J, with 12 bases between. The CDR3 is made up of 16 amino acids. Germline lookup yields CDR1 LNHDA and CDR2 SQIVND (reference sequence). Here the CDR3 DNA reads TGTGCCAGTAGTATGGGGGCGGCCTACTCCTACAATGAGCAGTTCTTC. Its protein is CASSMGAAYSYNEQFF.

The rearrangement joins TRBV24-1 to TRBJ1-1; D is uncertain. Trimming shortened V by 8 bases and J by 1 base, and 16 bases separated the two germline ends. The germline CDR1 and CDR2 sequences are KGHDR and SFDVKD. The CDR3 runs to 15 residues. The CDR3 DNA reads TGTGCCACCACCTTCAGGAGCTCGAGGAACACTGAAGCTTTCTTT. Translated, it gives CATTFRSSRNTEAFF.

The chain links TRBV21-1 to TRBJ2-1; the table's D call, TRBD2, was not checked against the DNA. TRBV21-1 is annotated as a pseudogene. The CDR3 runs to 15 residues. CDR3 bases: TGTGCCAGCAGCAAAGACCCGGAGTCCTACAATGAGCAGTTCTTC. This encodes CASSKDPESYNEQFF.

The chain employs TRBV7-2 and TRBJ2-2; 16 nucleotides match TRBD2. V dropped 5 bases and J dropped 5; count of bases not matched to a gene: 8. Germline CDR1 SGHTA, CDR2 FQGNSA. This CDR3 contains 18 residues. DNA for the CDR3: TGTGCCAGCAGCCTCGGGACTAGCGGGAGGGCCGGGACCGGGGAGCTGTTTTTT. It codes for CASSLGTSGRAGTGELFF. Drawing the rest from reference TRBV7-2 and TRBJ2-2, the complete variable domain is GAGVSQSPSNKVTEKGKDVELRCDPISGHTALYWYRQSLGQGLEFLIYFQGNSAPDKSGLPSDRFSAERTGGSVSTLTIQRTQQEDSAVYLCASSLGTSGRAGTGELFFGEGSRLTVL.

J is TRBJ2-5 and V is TRBV27, with a tentative D call TRBD1 (6 bases). V was shortened by 7 bases and J by 5 bases, with 20 bases between the two germline ends. Per the germline V gene, CDR1 is MNHEY and CDR2 is SMNVEV (reference sequence). This CDR3 has 15 residues. CDR3 nucleotides: TGTGCCAGCACCCGCTGGGGGCGCCCGGGGGAGACCCAGTACTTC. Its translation: CASTRWGRPGETQYF.

This clone was counted a single time. J is TRBJ2-1 and V is TRBV18; 9 positions match TRBD2. The CDR3 spans 16 residues. The germline V gene has CDR1 KGHSH and CDR2 LQKENI. V trimming: 3 bases; J trimming: 6 bases; junction bases outside the gene matches: 9. The CDR3 spells CASSPSGLAITNEQFF. In DNA, the CDR3 is TGTGCCAGCTCACCCAGCGGACTAGCGATTACCAATGAGCAGTTCTTC.

The chain is built from TRBV7-9 and TRBJ1-3; 7 positions match TRBD1. This CDR3 has 14 residues. Germline loops: CDR1 SEHNR, CDR2 FQNEAQ (reference sequence). V lost 5 bases to trimming and J lost 2 bases; unmatched junction nucleotides: 3. CDR3 residues: CASSNQGAGNTIYF. As DNA, the CDR3 is TGTGCCAGCAGCAACCAGGGGGCTGGAAACACCATATATTTT.

The genes are TRBV6-5 and TRBJ2-2; D is perhaps TRBD2 (6 bases). CDR3 size: 15 residues. Per the germline V gene, CDR1 is MNHEY and CDR2 is SVGAGI. V lost 7 bases to trimming and J lost 2 bases, with 14 bases between them. This CDR3 is CASIPGLGNTGELFF. CDR3 bases: TGTGCCAGCATTCCGGGACTCGGAAACACCGGGGAGCTGTTTTTT.

This rearrangement joins TRBV28 to TRBJ2-1; 7 bases are a match to TRBD2. Germline CDR1 is MDHEN and CDR2 is SYDVKM. The V gene end was trimmed by 1 base and the J gene end by 4 bases; junction bases not matched to a gene: 7. CDR3 size: 16 residues. The DNA of the CDR3 is TGTGCCAGCAGTTTATTGGAGCGGGGTTTTTACAATGAGCAGTTCTTC. Its translation is CASSLLERGFYNEQFF. Using reference TRBV28 and TRBJ2-1 for the parts outside the CDR3, the full variable domain is DVKVTQSSRYLVKRTGEKVFLECVQDMDHENMFWYRQDPGLGLRLIYFSYDVKMKEKGDIPEGYSVSREKKERFSLILESASTNQTSMYLCASSLLERGFYNEQFFGPGTRLTVL.

This clone appeared once. The chain employs TRBV27 and TRBJ2-1, with a possible D match to TRBD2 (6 bases). The CDR3 has 18 residues. V was cut by 5 bases and J by 2 bases, with 22 bases left in between. Germline V gene data show CDR1 as MNHEY and CDR2 as SMNVEV (reference sequence). CDR3 bases: TGTGCCAGCAGTCCAAACCCAATAGCGGTGGGGGCCTACAATGAGCAGTTCTTC. Protein sequence: CASSPNPIAVGAYNEQFF.

The gene calls are TRBV19 and TRBJ2-2; no clear D gene. Trimming stripped 7 bases from V and 4 bases from J, with 10 bases between. The CDR3 is made up of 13 amino acids. From germline, CDR1 is LNHDA and CDR2 SQIVND (reference sequence). The CDR3 DNA follows: TGTGCCAGTATTGGCCGGGTCACCGGGGAGCTGTTTTTT. Protein product: CASIGRVTGELFF.

The gene calls are TRBV5-4 and TRBJ2-1, with unresolved D. CDR3 length: 13 residues. V lost 1 base to trimming and J lost 3 bases, with 5 bases between them. The germline gives CDR1 SGHNT, CDR2 YYREEE (reference sequence). This chain's CDR3 is CASSLRFYNEQFF. The CDR3 DNA sequence: TGTGCCAGCAGCTTGCGATTCTACAATGAGCAGTTCTTC.

This chain joins TRBV28 and TRBJ2-6; 8 bases map to TRBD2. This CDR3 comprises 17 residues. Trimming at V came to 6 bases and at J to 5 bases, leaving 12 bases not matched to a gene. Germline V gene sequence: CDR1 MDHEN, CDR2 SYDVKM. CDR3 sequence: CASRRGGGRTRANVLTF. In DNA, the CDR3 is TGTGCCAGCAGGAGGGGGGGCGGGAGGACGCGGGCCAACGTCCTGACTTTC.

V gene TRBV4-2 combines with J gene TRBJ1-6; D unclear. This CDR3 spans 17 amino acids. CDR1 is LGHNA, CDR2 YNFKEQ, per germline. Trimming removed 1 base at V and 0 bases at J, with 10 bases between. CDR3 loop: CASSQGSSSSYNSPLHF. The CDR3 DNA reads TGTGCCAGCAGCCAAGGATCTAGTAGCTCCTATAATTCACCCCTCCACTTT.

This chain links TRBV20-1 with TRBJ2-5; 9 nucleotides line up with TRBD2. The CDR3 spans 11 residues. The germline CDR1 and CDR2 sequences are DFQATT and SNEGSKA (reference sequence). The J segment lost 5 bases and the V segment lost 6 bases, leaving 1 base of the junction unmatched. DNA of the CDR3: TGCAGTGCAGGACTAGCGGAGACCCAGTACTTC. The encoded protein is CSAGLAETQYF.